These 9 T cell receptor beta chains share one sample of origin, sequenced in a study of blood T cell repertoires in COVID-19. Repertoires were generated with immunoSEQ multiplex PCR, while TCRdb's copy carries only in-frame clones and drops some. In the table there are about 330,000 clones, about 90% of which are singletons. Sequencing was done on a sample of PBMCs or T cells enriched from blood (not recorded which). The origin of the receptors is a woman aged 25 to 39 who had recovered from COVID-19.

V is TRBV10-3 and J is TRBJ2-7; 10 bases fit TRBD1. This CDR3 is built from 15 residues. From germline, CDR1 is ENHRY and CDR2 SYGVKD. Trimming took 4 bases from V and 4 from J; bases not matched to a gene: 7. The CDR3 coding sequence is TGTGCCATCAGTGGCCGGGACAGGGGTTCATACGAGCAGTACTTC. Translating it yields CAISGRDRGSYEQYF.

J is TRBJ1-1 and V is TRBV7-9; D unclear. This CDR3 comprises 12 residues. Germline V gene sequence: CDR1 SEHNR, CDR2 FQNEAQ (reference sequence). Trimming stripped 6 bases from V and 5 bases from J, with 10 bases between. For the CDR3, the DNA is TGTGCCAGCAGATTTGACAAAACTGAAGCTTTCTTT. This codes for CASRFDKTEAFF.

The chain uses TRBV5-6 and TRBJ1-1, with D possibly matching TRBD1 (6 bases). Germline V CDR1 and CDR2: SGHDT, YYEEEE. The CDR3 runs to 13 residues. Between the trimmed V and J ends, which lost 7 bases and 8 bases, there was a span of 18 bases. The CDR3 loop is CASEFPGQPEAFF. As DNA, the CDR3 is TGTGCCAGCGAGTTCCCTGGACAGCCAGAAGCTTTCTTT. The whole variable domain, filled in from reference TRBV5-6 and TRBJ1-1, reads DAGVTQSPTHLIKTRGQQVTLRCSPKSGHDTVSWYQQALGQGPQFIFQYYEEEERQRGNFPDRFSGHQFPNYSSELNVNALLLGDSALYLCASEFPGQPEAFFGQGTRLTVV.

The rearrangement uses TRBV2 and TRBJ1-2, with 8 bases lining up with TRBD1. Trimming cost V 6 bases and J 3 bases; bases outside gene matches: 6. The CDR3 contains 14 residues. Germline-derived CDR1 and CDR2 are SNHLY and FYNNEI. The CDR3 reads CASRFGTGHYGYTF. The DNA for the CDR3 is TGTGCCAGCAGGTTCGGGACAGGCCACTATGGCTACACCTTC.

The gene calls are TRBV9 and TRBJ2-7; 8 bases are shared with TRBD2. V lost 0 bases, J lost 2 bases, and 7 bases stayed unmatched. Germline V gene data show CDR1 as SGDLS and CDR2 as YYNGEE. The CDR3 contains 16 residues. This CDR3 reads CASSVAGGGPPYEQYF. The CDR3 DNA reads TGTGCCAGCAGCGTAGCTGGCGGGGGGCCTCCCTACGAGCAGTACTTC.

This chain joins TRBV28 and TRBJ1-2, with 7 bases matching TRBD1. There are 15 residues in the CDR3. CDR1 and CDR2 from the germline V gene are MDHEN and SYDVKM. The J segment lost 5 bases and the V segment lost 6 bases, leaving 12 bases of the junction unmatched. The CDR3 here is CASRGTAKPLYGYTF. The CDR3 DNA sequence: TGTGCCAGCAGAGGGACAGCCAAACCATTATATGGCTACACCTTC.

This chain connects TRBV7-6 to TRBJ1-6; D is uncertain. The CDR3 covers 15 residues. The ends were cut back, 0 bases at V and 8 bases at J, with 11 bases in the middle. The V gene's germline CDR1 is SGHVS and CDR2 FNYEAQ. The CDR3 sequence: CASSLASDGDSPLHF. In DNA, the CDR3 is TGTGCCAGCAGCTTAGCTTCCGACGGAGATTCACCCCTCCACTTT.

A single count supports this clone. The rearrangement links TRBV5-1 to TRBJ2-7; 7 nucleotides match TRBD1. J was trimmed by 2 bases and V by 0 bases; bases with no gene match: 5. From germline, CDR1 is SGHRS and CDR2 YFSETQ. The CDR3 is made up of 15 amino acids. The CDR3 region is CASSLGTGSPYEQYF. CDR3 bases: TGCGCCAGCAGCTTGGGGACAGGTTCGCCCTACGAGCAGTACTTC.

This clone appeared a single time. The genes are TRBV4-1 and TRBJ1-1, with 7 bases matching TRBD1. With 4 bases clipped from V and 4 bases from J, the junction kept 12 bases outside the gene matches. The CDR3 is 16 residues long. Germline V lookup: CDR1 MGHRA, CDR2 YSYEKL. The CDR3 sequence: CASSPRETGFVTEAFF. CDR3 nucleotide sequence: TGCGCCAGCAGCCCCAGAGAGACAGGGTTCGTCACTGAAGCTTTCTTT.